This T cell receptor (beta chain) was sequenced in a study of T cells in Graves' hyperthyroidism and ophthalmopathy. The study included ophthalmopathy patients with Clinical Activity Score at least 3, NOSPECS grade at least 4 and duration under 3 months. About this clonotype itself: What it recognizes is unknown.

It was RNA transcripts that yielded the amplified TCR beta CDR3 regions. The HTBI set primed first-round TCR CDR3 RT-PCR. One entry per CDR3 protein, called by TCRdb with MiXCR from the multiplex PCR reads. The sample shows about 400,000 distinct CDR3 sequences, 11% to 15% of them seen only once. Germline values: CDR1 SEHNR, CDR2 FQNEAQ (reference sequence). The CDR3 covers 15 residues. Trimming took 4 bases from V and 4 from J; bases not matched to a gene: 7. Study-level points and caveats: Most expanded thyroid clonotypes above 0.001 also appeared in blood.

The rearrangement joins TRBV7-9 to TRBJ1-5, with TRBD1 identical over 7 bases. The origin of this receptor is a man aged 45-65 years with Graves' ophthalmopathy. Sequencing input: blood. The CDR3 DNA reads as TGTGCCAGCAGCTCCTCCGGGACAGATAATCAGCCCCAGCATTTT. It yields the protein CASSSSGTDNQPQHF.